This note documents a single T cell receptor beta chain sequence. The PCR that amplified TCRs ran for around 22 cycles, relying on a constant-region primer and a V-primer adapter. TCRdb used MiXCR to reprocess the reads, holding one entry per CDR3 protein. Of approximately 52,000 distinct CDR3 sequences in the sample, approximately 35% were seen once. The sample comes from a study of low-dose radiotherapy and immunotherapy resistance in tumors. Looking at the study overall: A total of 6.5 Gy was given to Cohort 1 as 0.5 Gy per fraction every 2 weeks. It was 1 Gy per fraction every two weeks that Cohort 2 received, adding up to 13 Gy over 26 weeks. First-strand cDNA used TRAV- and TRBV-specific primers, covering alpha and beta chains.

Time point defined: after trial treatment. Treatment noted: LDRT plus nivolumab, ipilimumab, low-dose cyclophosphamide and aspirin (RACIN trial). Administered to the donors were nivolumab, ipilimumab, aspirin, low-dose cyclophosphamide and low-dose radiotherapy. The J segment lost 0 bases and the V segment lost 4 bases, leaving 3 bases of the junction unmatched. The CDR3 totals 14 residues. Germline V gene sequence: CDR1 SQVTM, CDR2 ANQGSEA. The specimen was PBMCs, collected after low-dose radiotherapy plus immunotherapy. The chain combines TRBV29-1 with TRBJ2-1; 7 bases are shared with TRBD2. The TCR sequence derives from a male donor with rectosigmoid adenocarcinoma. CDR3 amino acids: CSVVGGSSYNEQFF. In DNA, the CDR3 is TGCAGCGTTGTCGGCGGGAGCTCCTACAATGAGCAGTTCTTC.